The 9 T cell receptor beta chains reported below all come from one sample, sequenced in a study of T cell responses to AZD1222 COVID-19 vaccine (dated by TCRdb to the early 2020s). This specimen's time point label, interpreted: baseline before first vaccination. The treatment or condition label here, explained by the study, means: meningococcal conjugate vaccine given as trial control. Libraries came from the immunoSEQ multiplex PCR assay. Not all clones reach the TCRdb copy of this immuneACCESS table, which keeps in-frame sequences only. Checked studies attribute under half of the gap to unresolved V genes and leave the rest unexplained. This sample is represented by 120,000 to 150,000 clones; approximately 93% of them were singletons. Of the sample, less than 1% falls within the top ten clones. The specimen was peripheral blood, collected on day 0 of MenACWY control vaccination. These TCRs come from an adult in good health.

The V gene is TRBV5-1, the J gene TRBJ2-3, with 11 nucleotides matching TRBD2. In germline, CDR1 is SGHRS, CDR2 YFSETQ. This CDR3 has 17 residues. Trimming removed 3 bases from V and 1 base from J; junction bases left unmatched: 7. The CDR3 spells CASSSPLAGVGTDTQYF. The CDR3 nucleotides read TGCGCCAGCAGCTCTCCACTAGCGGGAGTGGGCACAGATACGCAGTATTTT.

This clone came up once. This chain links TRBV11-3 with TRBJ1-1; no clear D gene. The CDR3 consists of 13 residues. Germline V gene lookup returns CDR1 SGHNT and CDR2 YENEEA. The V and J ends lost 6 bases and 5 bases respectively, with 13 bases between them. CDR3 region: CASRTTRGTEAFF. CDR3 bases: TGTGCCAGCAGGACGACACGAGGGACTGAAGCTTTCTTT.

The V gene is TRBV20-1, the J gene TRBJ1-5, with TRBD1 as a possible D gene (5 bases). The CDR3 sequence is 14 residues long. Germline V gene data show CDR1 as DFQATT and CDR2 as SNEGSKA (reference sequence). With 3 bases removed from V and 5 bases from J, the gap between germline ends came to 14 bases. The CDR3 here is CSASSRGFHQPQHF. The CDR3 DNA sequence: TGCAGTGCTAGTTCTCGGGGGTTTCATCAGCCCCAGCATTTT.

Here the CDR3 reads CATSRDMRAREQFF. The DNA for the CDR3 is TGTGCCACCAGCAGAGATATGCGAGCACGGGAGCAGTTCTTC. V and J are TRBV15 and TRBJ2-1; D is uncertain. The CDR3 consists of 14 residues. Trimming stripped 0 bases from V and 10 bases from J, with 13 bases between. CDR1 is LNHNV and CDR2 is YYDKDF in the germline V gene (reference sequence).

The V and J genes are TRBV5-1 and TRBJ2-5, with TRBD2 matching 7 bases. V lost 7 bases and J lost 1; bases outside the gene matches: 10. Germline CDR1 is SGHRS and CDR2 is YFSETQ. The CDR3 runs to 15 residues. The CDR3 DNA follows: TGCGCCAGCTCCCAGGGTGGGGAGGGCCAAGAGACCCAGTACTTC. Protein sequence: CASSQGGEGQETQYF.

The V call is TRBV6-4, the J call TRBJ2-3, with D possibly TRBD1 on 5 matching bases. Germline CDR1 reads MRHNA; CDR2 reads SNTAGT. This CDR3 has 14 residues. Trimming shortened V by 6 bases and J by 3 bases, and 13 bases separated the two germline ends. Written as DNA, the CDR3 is TGTGCCAGCAGAGTCACAGGATCTACAGATACGCAGTATTTT. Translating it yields CASRVTGSTDTQYF.

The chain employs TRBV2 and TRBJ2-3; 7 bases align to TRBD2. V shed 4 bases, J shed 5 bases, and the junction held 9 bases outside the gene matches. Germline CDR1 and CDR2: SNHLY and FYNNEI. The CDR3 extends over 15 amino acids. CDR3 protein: CASSVPAGEGDTQYF. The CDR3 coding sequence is TGTGCCAGCAGTGTCCCGGCGGGAGAAGGAGATACGCAGTATTTT. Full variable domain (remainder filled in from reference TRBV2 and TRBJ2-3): EPEVTQTPSHQVTQMGQEVILRCVPISNHLYFYWYRQILGQKVEFLVSFYNNEISEKSEIFDDQFSVERPDGSNFTLKIRSTKLEDSAMYFCASSVPAGEGDTQYFGPGTRLTVL.

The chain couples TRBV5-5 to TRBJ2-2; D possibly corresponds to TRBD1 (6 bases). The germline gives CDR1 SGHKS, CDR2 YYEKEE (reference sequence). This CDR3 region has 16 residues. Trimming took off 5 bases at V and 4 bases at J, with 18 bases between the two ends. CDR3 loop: CASRRGSTRATGELFF. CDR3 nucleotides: TGTGCCAGCAGGAGGGGGTCAACACGGGCCACCGGGGAGCTGTTTTTT.

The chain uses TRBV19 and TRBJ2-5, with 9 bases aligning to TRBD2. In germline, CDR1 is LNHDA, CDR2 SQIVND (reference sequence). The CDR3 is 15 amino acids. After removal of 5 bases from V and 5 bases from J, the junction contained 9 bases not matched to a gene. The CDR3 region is CASSANSGGRETQYF. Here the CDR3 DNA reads TGTGCCAGTAGTGCCAATAGCGGGGGACGCGAGACCCAGTACTTC.